The rows below give T cell receptor beta chains drawn from one sample of a study of CD8 T cells in ankylosing spondylitis. TCRdb re-called the 5' RACE reads through MiXCR, storing one row per CDR3 protein. The repertoire consists of around 100,000 distinct CDR3 sequences, with around 24% occurring once and the leading ten covering 9% to 15%. Sample: synovial fluid, either unsorted or a sorted T cell fraction (not recorded which). The source is a male donor with ankylosing spondylitis. Both conserved end residues are part of each CDR3. The D gene is left open where the match is weak. Clone size is given for some rows only: seen once, a few or many times, or a class if the clone is expanded.

abundance: few
j_gene: TRBJ2-1
v_gene: TRBV2
d_gene: TRBD2
len: 16
CDR3aa: CASSERAGGSYNEQFF
CDR3nt: TGTGCCAGCAGTGAACGAGCGGGAGGGTCCTACAATGAGCAGTTCTTC

abundance: NA
j_gene: TRBJ2-2
v_gene: TRBV7-8
d_gene: NA
len: 16
CDR3aa: CASSPQWRGAAGELFF
CDR3nt: TGTGCCAGCAGCCCTCAATGGCGGGGCGCGGCCGGGGAGCTGTTTTTT

abundance: NA
j_gene: TRBJ2-5
v_gene: TRBV29-1
d_gene: TRBD2
len: 14
CDR3aa: CSVVGAGPQETQYF
CDR3nt: TGCAGCGTTGTGGGAGCGGGACCCCAAGAGACCCAGTACTTC

abundance: NA
j_gene: TRBJ2-4
v_gene: TRBV7-2
d_gene: NA
len: 15
CDR3aa: CASSWLLAPGDIQYF
CDR3nt: TGTGCCAGCAGCTGGTTACTAGCACCTGGGGACATTCAGTACTTC

abundance: few
j_gene: TRBJ2-7
v_gene: TRBV6-1
d_gene: TRBD1
len: 16
CDR3aa: CASSERLRQGIDEQYF
CDR3nt: TGTGCCAGCAGTGAAAGGTTGAGACAGGGAATCGACGAGCAGTACTTC

abundance: few
j_gene: TRBJ2-1
v_gene: TRBV19
d_gene: TRBD1
len: 15
CDR3aa: CASSIFGTGKGGQFF
CDR3nt: TGTGCCAGTAGTATTTTCGGGACAGGGAAAGGTGGGCAGTTCTTC

abundance: NA
j_gene: TRBJ2-1
v_gene: TRBV5-1
d_gene: NA
len: 13
CDR3aa: CASSLTGNGEQFF
CDR3nt: TGCGCCAGCAGCTTGACAGGGAATGGTGAGCAGTTCTTC

abundance: NA
j_gene: TRBJ1-5
v_gene: TRBV18
d_gene: TRBD1
len: 15
CDR3aa: CASSAPGGVNQPQHF
CDR3nt: TGTGCCAGCTCAGCTCCAGGGGGGGTGAATCAGCCCCAGCATTTT

abundance: many
j_gene: TRBJ2-5
v_gene: TRBV18
d_gene: TRBD2
len: 15
CDR3aa: CASSLILSGMETQYF
CDR3nt: TGTGCCAGCTCACTAATCTTGAGCGGGATGGAGACCCAGTACTTC

abundance: NA
j_gene: TRBJ2-7
v_gene: TRBV5-4
d_gene: NA
len: 12
CDR3aa: CASSAGSYEQYF
CDR3nt: TGTGCCAGCAGCGCAGGCTCCTACGAGCAGTACTTC

abundance: NA
j_gene: TRBJ1-6
v_gene: TRBV7-9
d_gene: TRBD1
len: 15
CDR3aa: CASIELGQGDSPLHF
CDR3nt: TGTGCCAGCATCGAACTGGGACAGGGAGATTCACCCCTCCACTTT

abundance: few
j_gene: TRBJ2-1
v_gene: TRBV20-1
d_gene: NA
len: 13
CDR3aa: CSATGSVNNEQFF
CDR3nt: TGCAGTGCTACGGGTAGCGTCAACAATGAGCAGTTCTTC

abundance: NA
j_gene: TRBJ2-7
v_gene: TRBV29-1
d_gene: NA
len: 13
CDR3aa: CSVVSRVFDEQYF
CDR3nt: TGCAGCGTTGTTTCCAGGGTTTTCGACGAGCAGTACTTC

abundance: few
j_gene: TRBJ2-2
v_gene: TRBV30
d_gene: TRBD1
len: 13
CDR3aa: CAFDRVETGELFF
CDR3nt: TGTGCCTTTGACAGGGTTGAGACCGGGGAGCTGTTTTTT

abundance: NA
j_gene: TRBJ2-3
v_gene: TRBV9
d_gene: TRBD1
len: 16
CDR3aa: CASSPRSQGVSDTQYF
CDR3nt: TGTGCCAGCAGCCCCCGGAGCCAGGGGGTATCAGATACGCAGTATTTT

abundance: many
j_gene: TRBJ2-1
v_gene: TRBV20-1
d_gene: TRBD2
len: 15
CDR3aa: CSASRGGRARNEQFF
CDR3nt: TGCAGTGCTAGTCGCGGCGGGAGGGCCCGCAATGAGCAGTTCTTC

abundance: NA
j_gene: TRBJ1-3
v_gene: TRBV19
d_gene: NA
len: 15
CDR3aa: CASSMSLAAGNRVYF
CDR3nt: TGTGCCAGTAGTATGAGCTTGGCAGCTGGAAACAGGGTGTATTTT

abundance: many
j_gene: TRBJ2-5
v_gene: TRBV20-1
d_gene: NA
len: 13
CDR3aa: CSARGGVSETQYF
CDR3nt: TGCAGTGCTAGAGGGGGAGTATCAGAGACCCAGTACTTC

abundance: many
j_gene: TRBJ1-1
v_gene: TRBV5-5
d_gene: TRBD1
len: 15
CDR3aa: CASSPWDRRETEAFF
CDR3nt: TGTGCCAGCAGCCCATGGGACAGGCGGGAAACTGAAGCTTTCTTT

abundance: NA
j_gene: TRBJ1-6
v_gene: TRBV20-1
d_gene: NA
len: 12
CDR3aa: CSATDGNSPLHF
CDR3nt: TGCAGTGCTACGGACGGGAATTCACCCCTCCACTTT

abundance: NA
j_gene: TRBJ1-6
v_gene: TRBV15
d_gene: TRBD1
len: 15
CDR3aa: CATSKGQGYNSPLHF
CDR3nt: TGTGCCACCAGCAAAGGACAGGGTTATAATTCACCCCTCCACTTT

abundance: many
j_gene: TRBJ2-1
v_gene: TRBV3-1
d_gene: NA
len: 13
CDR3aa: CASSQRGYNEQFF
CDR3nt: TGTGCCAGCAGCCAACGGGGTTACAATGAGCAGTTCTTC

abundance: few
j_gene: TRBJ2-3
v_gene: TRBV5-1
d_gene: NA
len: 15
CDR3aa: CASSYGLASTDTQYF
CDR3nt: TGCGCCAGCAGCTATGGCTTAGCTAGCACAGATACGCAGTATTTT

abundance: few
j_gene: TRBJ1-3
v_gene: TRBV4-2
d_gene: TRBD1
len: 17
CDR3aa: CASSQEGPDRGDYTIYF
CDR3nt: TGTGCCAGCAGCCAAGAAGGCCCAGACAGGGGGGATTACACCATATATTTT

abundance: many
j_gene: TRBJ2-3
v_gene: TRBV5-1
d_gene: TRBD1
len: 16
CDR3aa: CASSLSGQGTADTQYF
CDR3nt: TGCGCCAGCAGCCTCTCCGGACAGGGGACCGCAGATACGCAGTATTTT

abundance: few
j_gene: TRBJ2-5
v_gene: TRBV3-1
d_gene: NA
len: 11
CDR3aa: CASSQEETQYF
CDR3nt: TGTGCCAGCAGCCAAGAAGAGACCCAGTACTTC

abundance: NA
j_gene: TRBJ2-2
v_gene: TRBV5-1
d_gene: TRBD1
len: 17
CDR3aa: CASSDPPGTGVAGELFF
CDR3nt: TGCGCCAGCAGCGACCCTCCCGGGACAGGGGTGGCCGGGGAGCTGTTTTTT

abundance: few
j_gene: TRBJ1-2
v_gene: TRBV27
d_gene: TRBD1
len: 13
CDR3aa: CASSLYRGVGYTF
CDR3nt: TGTGCCAGCAGTTTATACAGGGGCGTAGGCTACACCTTC

abundance: NA
j_gene: TRBJ2-5
v_gene: TRBV7-9
d_gene: NA
len: 13
CDR3aa: CASSFQAQETQYF
CDR3nt: TGTGCCAGCAGCTTCCAGGCCCAAGAGACCCAGTACTTC

abundance: NA
j_gene: TRBJ1-1
v_gene: TRBV29-1
d_gene: TRBD1
len: 14
CDR3aa: CSVTRTGGWTEAFF
CDR3nt: TGCAGCGTTACCCGGACAGGGGGCTGGACTGAAGCTTTCTTT

abundance: NA
j_gene: TRBJ1-4
v_gene: TRBV4-1
d_gene: NA
len: 14
CDR3aa: CASSQDPGPQILFF
CDR3nt: TGCGCCAGCAGCCAAGACCCGGGCCCCCAAATACTGTTTTTT

abundance: few
j_gene: TRBJ2-1
v_gene: TRBV29-1
d_gene: NA
len: 13
CDR3aa: CSTLPGSRGLQFF
CDR3nt: TGCAGCACCTTGCCTGGGTCGCGCGGACTTCAGTTCTTC

abundance: NA
j_gene: TRBJ1-5
v_gene: TRBV4-1
d_gene: NA
len: 15
CDR3aa: CASSQDSGYLQPQHF
CDR3nt: TGCGCCAGCAGCCAAGATTCAGGGTACTTGCAGCCCCAGCATTTT

abundance: NA
j_gene: TRBJ1-2
v_gene: TRBV27
d_gene: NA
len: 12
CDR3aa: CASSFTGIGYTF
CDR3nt: TGTGCCAGCAGTTTTACAGGGATTGGCTACACCTTC

abundance: NA
j_gene: TRBJ2-3
v_gene: TRBV12-3/TRBV12-4
d_gene: TRBD2
len: 15
CDR3aa: CASSLIGLGTDTQYF
CDR3nt: TGTGCCAGCAGTTTAATTGGACTAGGAACAGATACGCAGTATTTT

abundance: many
j_gene: TRBJ2-3
v_gene: TRBV4-1
d_gene: NA
len: 17
CDR3aa: CASSQDIREGGTDTQYF
CDR3nt: TGCGCCAGCAGCCAAGATATTAGGGAGGGGGGCACAGATACGCAGTATTTT

abundance: NA
j_gene: TRBJ2-4
v_gene: TRBV10-2
d_gene: TRBD1
len: 14
CDR3aa: CASSKQGAGNIQYF
CDR3nt: TGCGCCAGCAGTAAACAGGGGGCGGGAAACATTCAGTACTTC

abundance: NA
j_gene: TRBJ2-7
v_gene: TRBV20-1
d_gene: NA
len: 14
CDR3aa: CSALLGGVSYEQYF
CDR3nt: TGCAGTGCCCTCCTTGGAGGGGTATCCTACGAGCAGTACTTC

abundance: NA
j_gene: TRBJ1-5
v_gene: TRBV28
d_gene: NA
len: 11
CDR3aa: CASSTSTYQHF
CDR3nt: TGTGCCAGCAGTACATCCACGTACCAGCATTTT

abundance: NA
j_gene: TRBJ1-2
v_gene: TRBV11-2
d_gene: NA
len: 12
CDR3aa: CASNQHRYGYTF
CDR3nt: TGTGCCAGCAACCAACACCGCTATGGCTACACCTTC

abundance: NA
j_gene: TRBJ1-5
v_gene: TRBV5-1
d_gene: NA
len: 13
CDR3aa: CASRERDNQPQHF
CDR3nt: TGCGCCAGCAGAGAGAGAGACAATCAGCCCCAGCATTTT

abundance: many
j_gene: TRBJ2-6
v_gene: TRBV7-9
d_gene: NA
len: 12
CDR3aa: CASSPRANVLTF
CDR3nt: TGTGCCAGCAGCCCCAGAGCCAACGTCCTGACTTTC

abundance: NA
j_gene: TRBJ2-3
v_gene: TRBV5-1
d_gene: NA
len: 15
CDR3aa: CASSLRQVRGDTQYF
CDR3nt: TGCGCCAGCAGCTTACGACAGGTACGGGGAGATACGCAGTATTTT

abundance: few
j_gene: TRBJ2-7
v_gene: TRBV7-2
d_gene: NA
len: 14
CDR3aa: CASSLGHSSYEQYF
CDR3nt: TGTGCCAGCAGCTTAGGCCACAGCTCCTACGAGCAGTACTTC

abundance: NA
j_gene: TRBJ2-1
v_gene: TRBV29-1
d_gene: NA
len: 14
CDR3aa: CSSDEGGTRNEQFF
CDR3nt: TGCAGCTCCGACGAGGGCGGAACTCGCAATGAGCAGTTCTTC

abundance: NA
j_gene: TRBJ1-1
v_gene: TRBV11-3
d_gene: NA
len: 12
CDR3aa: CASSLEGGEAFF
CDR3nt: TGTGCCAGCAGCTTAGAAGGTGGGGAAGCTTTCTTT

abundance: few
j_gene: TRBJ1-5
v_gene: TRBV7-8
d_gene: NA
len: 13
CDR3aa: CASSLERPQPQHF
CDR3nt: TGTGCCAGCAGCTTAGAAAGGCCTCAGCCCCAGCATTTT

abundance: few
j_gene: TRBJ2-2
v_gene: TRBV11-1
d_gene: NA
len: 18
CDR3aa: CASSDTRGGGRNTGELFF
CDR3nt: TGTGCCAGCAGCGACACCCGCGGCGGGGGCAGGAACACCGGGGAGCTGTTTTTT